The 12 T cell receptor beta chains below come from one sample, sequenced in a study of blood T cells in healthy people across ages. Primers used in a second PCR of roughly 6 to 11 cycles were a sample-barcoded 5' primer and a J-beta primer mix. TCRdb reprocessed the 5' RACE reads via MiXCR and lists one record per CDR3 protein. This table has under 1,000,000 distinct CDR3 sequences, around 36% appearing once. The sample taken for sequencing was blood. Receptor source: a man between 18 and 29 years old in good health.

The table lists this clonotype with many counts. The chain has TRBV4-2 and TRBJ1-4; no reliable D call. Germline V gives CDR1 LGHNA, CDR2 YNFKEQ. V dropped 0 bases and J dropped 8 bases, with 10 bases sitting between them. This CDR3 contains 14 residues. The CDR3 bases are TGTGCCAGCAGCCAAGAGCGGCTCGAGGAAAAACTGTTTTTT. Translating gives CASSQERLEEKLFF.

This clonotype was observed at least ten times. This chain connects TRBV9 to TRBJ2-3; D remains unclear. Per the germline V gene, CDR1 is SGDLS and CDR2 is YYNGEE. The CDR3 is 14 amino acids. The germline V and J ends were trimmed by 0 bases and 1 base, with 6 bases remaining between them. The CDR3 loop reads CASSVEVGTDTQYF. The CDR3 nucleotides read TGTGCCAGCAGCGTAGAGGTTGGCACAGATACGCAGTATTTT.

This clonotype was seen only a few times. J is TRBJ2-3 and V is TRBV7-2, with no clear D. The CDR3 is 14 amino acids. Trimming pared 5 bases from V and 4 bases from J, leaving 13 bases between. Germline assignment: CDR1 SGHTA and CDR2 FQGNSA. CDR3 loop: CASSASLGADTQYF. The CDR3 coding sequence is TGTGCCAGCAGCGCTTCCCTAGGCGCAGATACGCAGTATTTT.

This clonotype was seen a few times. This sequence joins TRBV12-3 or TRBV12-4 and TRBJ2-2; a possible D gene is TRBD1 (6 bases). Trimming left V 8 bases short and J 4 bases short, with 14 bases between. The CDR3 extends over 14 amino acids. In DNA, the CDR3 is TGTGCCAGCTCGGGACGAGGGGGCACCGGGGAGCTGTTTTTT. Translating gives CASSGRGGTGELFF.

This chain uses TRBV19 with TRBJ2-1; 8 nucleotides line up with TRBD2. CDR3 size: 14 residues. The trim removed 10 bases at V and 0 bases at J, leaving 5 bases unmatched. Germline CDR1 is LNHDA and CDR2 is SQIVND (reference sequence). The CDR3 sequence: CATLGGASYNEQFF. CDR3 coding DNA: TGTGCCACCCTCGGGGGGGCCTCCTACAATGAGCAGTTCTTC.

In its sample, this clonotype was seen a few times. The DNA of the CDR3 is TGTGCCAGCAGCCGACTAGCGGGGCGCGACAATGAGCAGTTCTTC. As protein: CASSRLAGRDNEQFF. J is TRBJ2-1 and V is TRBV2; 11 nucleotides line up with TRBD2. The length of the CDR3 is 15 residues. Germline lookup yields CDR1 SNHLY and CDR2 FYNNEI. V shed 6 bases and J 5 bases; nucleotides not matched to a gene: 6. The full variable domain, in which reference TRBV2 and TRBJ2-1 provide the parts outside the CDR3, is EPEVTQTPSHQVTQMGQEVILRCVPISNHLYFYWYRQILGQKVEFLVSFYNNEISEKSEIFDDQFSVERPDGSNFTLKIRSTKLEDSAMYFCASSRLAGRDNEQFFGPGTRLTVL.

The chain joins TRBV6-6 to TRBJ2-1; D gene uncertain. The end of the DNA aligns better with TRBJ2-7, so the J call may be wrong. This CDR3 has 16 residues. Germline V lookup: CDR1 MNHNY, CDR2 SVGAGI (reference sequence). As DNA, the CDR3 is TGTGCCAGCAGTTACTCGGAAGACGTTTCCTACAATGAGCAGTACTTC. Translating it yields CASSYSEDVSYNEQYF.

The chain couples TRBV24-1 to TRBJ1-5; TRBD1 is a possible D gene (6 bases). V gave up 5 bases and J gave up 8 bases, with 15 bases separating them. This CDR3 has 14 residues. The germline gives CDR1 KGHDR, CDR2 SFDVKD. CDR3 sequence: CATSGRGAPEPQHF. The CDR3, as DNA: TGTGCCACCAGTGGCCGGGGGGCGCCGGAGCCCCAGCATTTT.

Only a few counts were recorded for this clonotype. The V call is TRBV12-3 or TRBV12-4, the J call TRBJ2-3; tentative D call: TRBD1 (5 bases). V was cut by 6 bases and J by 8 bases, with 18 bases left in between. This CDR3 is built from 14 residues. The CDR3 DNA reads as TGTGCCAGCAGCTATGGGGCTAAGGGCGGTACGCAGTATTTT. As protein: CASSYGAKGGTQYF.

The CDR3 reads CASSYWGTGNTEAFF. The DNA of the CDR3 is TGTGCCAGCAGTTACTGGGGGACAGGGAACACTGAAGCTTTCTTT. The chain joins TRBV6-5 to TRBJ1-1, with 8 bases matching TRBD1. Looked up from germline, CDR1 is MNHEY and CDR2 is SVGAGI. The V gene end was trimmed by 1 base and the J gene end by 1 base; junction bases not matched to a gene: 2. CDR3 length: 15 amino acids.

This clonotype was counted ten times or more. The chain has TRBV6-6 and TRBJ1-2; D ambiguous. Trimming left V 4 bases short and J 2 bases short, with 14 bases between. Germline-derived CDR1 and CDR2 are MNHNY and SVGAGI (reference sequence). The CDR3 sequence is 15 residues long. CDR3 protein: CASSWGYGPNYGYTF. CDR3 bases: TGTGCCAGCAGTTGGGGTTACGGTCCCAACTATGGCTACACCTTC.

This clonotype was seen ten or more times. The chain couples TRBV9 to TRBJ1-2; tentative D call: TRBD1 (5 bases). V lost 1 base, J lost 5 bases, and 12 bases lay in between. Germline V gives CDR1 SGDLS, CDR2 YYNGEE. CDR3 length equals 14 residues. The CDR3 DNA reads TGTGCCAGCAGCGTAAGTGGGGGATCTTATGGCTACACCTTC. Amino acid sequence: CASSVSGGSYGYTF.